The 32 T cell receptor beta chains given below trace back to one sample, sequenced in a study of control samples from healthy donors and cancer patients. Here immunoSEQ multiplex PCR was the method, and the copy in TCRdb shows in-frame clones only, minus some. The table has 50,000 or so clones, approximately 86% seen once. What was sequenced was blood. These receptors were obtained from a man in his fifties or sixties in good health.

This clone was recorded a few times. The chain employs TRBV9 and TRBJ2-2, with D possibly TRBD1 on 6 matching bases. The germline CDR1 and CDR2 sequences are SGDLS and YYNGEE. This CDR3 has 16 residues. Trimming removed 4 bases from V and 1 base from J, with 14 bases in between. The CDR3, as DNA: TGTGCCAGCAGCCCCGACTGGGACAAGAACACCGGGGAGCTGTTTTTT. Translated: CASSPDWDKNTGELFF.

This chain joins TRBV7-6 and TRBJ2-7, with no clear D. Per germline, CDR1 SGHVS and CDR2 FNYEAQ. V lost 1 base, J lost 0 bases, and 7 bases lay in between. The CDR3 consists of 14 residues. CDR3 nucleotide sequence: TGTGCCAGCAGCTTAGGAGCGAACTCCTACGAGCAGTACTTC. This sequence encodes CASSLGANSYEQYF.

This chain connects TRBV29-1 to TRBJ2-7, with D perhaps TRBD2 (7 bases). Germline CDR1 is SQVTM and CDR2 is ANQGSEA. Trimming pared 4 bases from V and 6 bases from J, leaving 22 bases between. The CDR3 covers 15 residues. As DNA, the CDR3 is TGCAGCGTTGGGGGGGGGTCGGGGGCTAATGGCGAGCAGTACTTC. It codes for CSVGGGSGANGEQYF.

This clone has just a few counts. The V gene is TRBV5-4, the J gene TRBJ2-7; possibly TRBD1 or TRBD2 for D (5 bases each). The V gene's germline CDR1 is SGHNT and CDR2 YYREEE (reference sequence). V gave up 4 bases and J gave up 3 bases, with 14 bases separating them. This CDR3 contains 14 residues. The CDR3 nucleotides are TGTGCCAGCAGCCCGGAGGCAGGGAACTACGAGCAGTACTTC. Translated: CASSPEAGNYEQYF.

This clone was counted a single time. The rearrangement links TRBV6-5 to TRBJ2-3, with 8 nucleotides matching TRBD2. V gave up 0 bases and J gave up 0 bases; unmatched junction bases: 2. Per the germline V gene, CDR1 is MNHEY and CDR2 is SVGAGI. The CDR3 has 16 residues. This chain's CDR3 is CASSYSASGSTDTQYF. In nucleotides, the CDR3 is TGTGCCAGCAGTTACTCGGCTAGCGGGAGCACAGATACGCAGTATTTT.

The rearrangement uses TRBV10-2 and TRBJ2-4; 12 nucleotides line up with TRBD1. The germline gives CDR1 WSHSY, CDR2 SAAADI. The CDR3 sequence is 15 residues long. V lost 6 bases and J lost 7; bases outside the gene matches: 7. CDR3 coding DNA: TGCGCCAGCAGCGTGGGGGGACAGGGGGCTAACATTCAGTACTTC. It translates to CASSVGGQGANIQYF.

The chain has TRBV4-1 and TRBJ2-2, with D possibly matching TRBD1 (6 bases). The CDR3 covers 16 residues. The germline V gene has CDR1 MGHRA and CDR2 YSYEKL. The V gene lost 0 bases and the J gene lost 1 base, with 9 bases spanning the gap. CDR3 amino acids: CASSQEGGRNTGELFF. As DNA, the CDR3 is TGCGCCAGCAGCCAAGAAGGGGGACGGAACACCGGGGAGCTGTTTTTT.

The gene calls are TRBV4-1 and TRBJ2-5; maybe TRBD1 (6 bases). V lost 0 bases, J lost 7 bases, and 15 bases lay in between. This CDR3 is 15 amino acids long. The germline V gene encodes CDR1 MGHRA and CDR2 YSYEKL. CDR3 residues: CASSQDMRDKRTQYF. The CDR3 DNA reads TGCGCCAGCAGCCAAGATATGAGGGACAAACGGACCCAGTACTTC.

The chain is built from TRBV19 and TRBJ1-5; a possible D gene is TRBD1 (5 bases). Trimming took off 4 bases at V and 6 bases at J, with 16 bases between the two ends. The CDR3 extends over 15 amino acids. CDR1 LNHDA and CDR2 SQIVND come from the germline V gene (reference sequence). Written as DNA, the CDR3 is TGTGCCAGTAGTACCCCCCCCCGGGGGAGTCAGCCCCAGCATTTT. Its protein product is CASSTPPRGSQPQHF.

The chain has TRBV7-2 and TRBJ2-7, with D possibly being TRBD2 (7 bases). Germline CDR1 SGHTA, CDR2 FQGNSA. V lost 1 base, J lost 5 bases, and 18 bases lay in between. CDR3 size: 16 residues. CDR3 sequence: CASSLEGGGRPHEQYF. DNA for the CDR3: TGTGCCAGCAGCTTAGAAGGGGGGGGGCGGCCCCACGAGCAGTACTTC. The whole variable domain, filled in from reference TRBV7-2 and TRBJ2-7, reads GAGVSQSPSNKVTEKGKDVELRCDPISGHTALYWYRQSLGQGLEFLIYFQGNSAPDKSGLPSDRFSAERTGGSVSTLTIQRTQQEDSAVYLCASSLEGGGRPHEQYFGPGTRLTVT.

This chain uses TRBV27 with TRBJ2-3; no reliable D call. The CDR3 runs to 17 residues. The germline gives CDR1 MNHEY, CDR2 SMNVEV (reference sequence). V dropped 4 bases and J dropped 0 bases, with 17 bases sitting between them. The CDR3 nucleotides are TGTGCCAGCAGTTCTCGGAGTGGGGTTACGAGCACAGATACGCAGTATTTT. It codes for CASSSRSGVTSTDTQYF.

This chain joins TRBV7-9 and TRBJ2-4; D is uncertain. Germline V CDR1 and CDR2: SEHNR, FQNEAQ (reference sequence). The CDR3 length is 12 residues. The V gene lost 5 bases and the J gene lost 5 bases, with 7 bases spanning the gap. The chain's CDR3 is CASSPQENIQYF. The CDR3 nucleotides are TGTGCCAGCAGCCCTCAAGAAAACATTCAGTACTTC.

The rearrangement joins TRBV7-2 to TRBJ2-5, with D perhaps matching TRBD1 (5 bases). The CDR3 is 11 residues long. Germline V gives CDR1 SGHTA, CDR2 FQGNSA. V shed 5 bases and J shed 10 bases, with 11 bases lying between them. The CDR3 DNA follows: TGTGCCAGCAGCGGTCAGGGAAACCAGTACTTC. Encoded protein: CASSGQGNQYF.

J is TRBJ2-3 and V is TRBV5-1; TRBD2 agrees at 9 bases. The CDR3 runs 17 residues. Germline values: CDR1 SGHRS, CDR2 YFSETQ. J was trimmed by 2 bases and V by 2 bases; bases with no gene match: 9. The DNA of the CDR3 is TGCGCCAGCAGCTTTAATGGCCTAGCGGGGAACACAGATACGCAGTATTTT. Translated, it gives CASSFNGLAGNTDTQYF.

The rearrangement joins TRBV5-8 to TRBJ1-6; D unclear. Trimming removed 0 bases from V and 9 bases from J, with 13 bases in between. The germline CDR1 and CDR2 sequences are SGHTS and YDEGEE. This CDR3 contains 15 residues. CDR3: CASSLARGNASPLHF. The CDR3 DNA reads as TGTGCCAGCAGCTTGGCTAGAGGGAACGCTTCACCCCTCCACTTT.

The CDR3 region is CASSEESGSSGRTAKNIQYF. Here the CDR3 DNA reads TGTGCCAGCAGTGAAGAGAGTGGAAGTAGCGGGAGGACGGCCAAAAACATTCAGTACTTC. V usage is TRBV2 and J usage is TRBJ2-4, with 10 bases matching TRBD2. V trimming: 1 base; J trimming: 1 base; junction bases outside the gene matches: 13. The CDR3 consists of 20 residues. CDR1 is SNHLY, CDR2 FYNNEI, per germline.

This clone was picked up one time. The V call is TRBV5-1, the J call TRBJ1-2; TRBD1 agrees at 7 bases. This CDR3 is built from 14 residues. Trimming cost V 0 bases and J 6 bases; bases outside gene matches: 5. The germline V gene encodes CDR1 SGHRS and CDR2 YFSETQ. CDR3 nucleotides: TGCGCCAGCAGCTTGGAAAGAGGGGGCGATGGCTACACCTTC. This codes for CASSLERGGDGYTF. Supplemented by reference TRBV5-1 and TRBJ1-2, the full variable domain reads KAGVTQTPRYLIKTRGQQVTLSCSPISGHRSVSWYQQTPGQGLQFLFEYFSETQRNKGNFPGRFSGRQFSNSRSEMNVSTLELGDSALYLCASSLERGGDGYTFGSGTRLTVV.

The sample holds a few counts of this clone. This rearrangement joins TRBV2 to TRBJ2-6; 11 positions match TRBD1. CDR1 is SNHLY and CDR2 is FYNNEI in the germline V gene. CDR3 length equals 16 residues. The trim removed 11 bases at V and 1 base at J, leaving 7 bases unmatched. The CDR3 here is CAGTGTGGSGANVLTF. The CDR3 DNA sequence: TGTGCCGGGACCGGGACAGGGGGATCTGGGGCCAACGTCCTGACTTTC.

The chain employs TRBV6-4 and TRBJ2-7; D is ambiguous. In germline, CDR1 is MRHNA, CDR2 SNTAGT. The ends were cut back, 8 bases at V and 3 bases at J, with 5 bases in the middle. The CDR3 totals 10 residues. The chain's CDR3 is CASVNYEQYF. The CDR3 nucleotides are TGTGCCAGCGTTAACTACGAGCAGTACTTC.

This chain connects TRBV5-8 to TRBJ1-1; no clear D gene. V lost 1 base, J lost 8 bases, and 12 bases lay in between. The CDR3 sequence is 13 residues long. The germline V gene has CDR1 SGHTS and CDR2 YDEGEE. The CDR3 loop is CASSLMLDGEAFF. The CDR3 DNA reads as TGTGCCAGCAGCTTGATGTTGGACGGGGAAGCTTTCTTT.

CDR3 sequence (DNA): TGTGCCAGCAGCCCCCGTTCGGAGACAGATACGCAGTATTTT. The encoded protein is CASSPRSETDTQYF. The chain couples TRBV3-1 (or the pseudogene TRBV3-2) to TRBJ2-3; D gene unclear. The CDR3 is 14 residues long. The V gene's germline CDR1 is LGHDT and CDR2 YNNKEL (reference sequence). Deletions cut 4 bases from V and 3 bases from J, with 11 bases between.

The rearrangement joins TRBV9 to TRBJ2-5; D gene ambiguous. The V end lost 4 bases, the J end lost 5 bases, and 9 bases lay between the germline ends. This CDR3 contains 12 residues. Germline CDR1 is SGDLS and CDR2 is YYNGEE. The CDR3 bases are TGTGCCAGCAGCCGCCAAGGGGAGACCCAGTACTTC. Amino acids: CASSRQGETQYF. Based on the CDR3 plus reference TRBV9 and TRBJ2-5, the full variable domain is DSGVTQTPKHLITATGQRVTLRCSPRSGDLSVYWYQQSLDQGLQFLIQYYNGEERAKGNILERFSAQQFPDLHSELNLSSLELGDSALYFCASSRQGETQYFGPGTRLLVL.

This chain uses TRBV2 with TRBJ2-5; 7 nucleotides align to TRBD1. V was clipped by 8 bases and J by 2 bases; unmatched bases: 8. The germline V gene encodes CDR1 SNHLY and CDR2 FYNNEI. CDR3 length: 14 amino acids. CDR3 nucleotide sequence: TGTGCCAGCGGAATGGGACAGTCTCAAGAGACCCAGTACTTC. Translated, it gives CASGMGQSQETQYF.

The V call is TRBV5-5, the J call TRBJ1-3, with TRBD1 matching 9 bases. J gave up 4 bases and V 4 bases, and 12 bases lay outside the gene matches. Per germline, CDR1 SGHKS and CDR2 YYEKEE (reference sequence). The CDR3 is 17 amino acids. The CDR3 sequence: CASSRDPGQGTGNTIYF. The CDR3 nucleotides read TGTGCCAGCAGCCGAGATCCGGGACAGGGTACAGGAAACACCATATATTTT. Based on the CDR3 plus reference TRBV5-5 and TRBJ1-3, the full variable domain is DAGVTQSPTHLIKTRGQQVTLRCSPISGHKSVSWYQQVLGQGPQFIFQYYEKEERGRGNFPDRFSARQFPNYSSELNVNALLLGDSALYLCASSRDPGQGTGNTIYFGEGSWLTVV.

CDR3: CASTSSGSGSETQYF. CDR3 coding DNA: TGTGCCAGCACCTCTAGCGGGAGCGGGTCGGAGACCCAGTACTTC. This chain joins TRBV7-2 and TRBJ2-5; 10 bases line up with TRBD2. CDR1 SGHTA and CDR2 FQGNSA come from the germline V gene. J lost 5 bases, V lost 7 bases, and 10 bases had no gene match. CDR3 length equals 15 residues.

The chain couples TRBV5-6 to TRBJ2-7; no firm D call. CDR1 SGHDT and CDR2 YYEEEE come from the germline V gene. Trimming cost V 0 bases and J 2 bases, with 6 bases left between them. The CDR3 sequence is 13 residues long. CDR3 sequence: CASSLGKTYEQYF. CDR3 nucleotide sequence: TGTGCCAGCAGCTTGGGGAAAACCTACGAGCAGTACTTC.

The rearrangement uses TRBV19 and TRBJ2-2; TRBD1 agrees at 10 bases. This CDR3 has 16 residues. With 6 bases clipped from V and 5 bases from J, the junction kept 9 bases outside the gene matches. Germline lookup yields CDR1 LNHDA and CDR2 SQIVND (reference sequence). As DNA, the CDR3 is TGTGCCAGTAGCCCTCCTGACAGGGGGCCGACCGGGGAGCTGTTTTTT. Its protein is CASSPPDRGPTGELFF.

The chain links TRBV21-1 to TRBJ2-1; TRBD2, the table's D call, was not compared with the DNA. TRBV21-1 is tagged as a pseudogene. This CDR3 spans 17 amino acids. This CDR3 reads CASSKEVGLRSNNEQFF. The CDR3 nucleotides are TGTGCCAGCAGCAAAGAGGTGGGACTACGCTCTAACAATGAGCAGTTCTTC.

The chain is built from TRBV24-1 and TRBJ2-3, with TRBD2 as a possible D gene (6 bases). The CDR3 loop spans 14 amino acids. Germline CDR1 and CDR2: KGHDR and SFDVKD. Trimming shortened V by 5 bases and J by 11 bases, and 19 bases separated the two germline ends. The CDR3 protein is CATSADLGWREQYF. In nucleotides, the CDR3 is TGTGCCACCAGTGCAGATCTCGGCTGGCGGGAGCAGTATTTT.

This rearrangement joins TRBV18 to TRBJ2-2, with TRBD1 as a possible D gene (6 bases). Trimming left V 5 bases short and J 7 bases short, with 11 bases between. Germline CDR1 and CDR2: KGHSH and LQKENI. There are 13 residues in the CDR3. This CDR3 is CASSIQGFGELFF. In DNA form, the CDR3 reads TGTGCCAGCTCAATACAGGGTTTCGGGGAGCTGTTTTTT.

V usage is TRBV12-1 and J usage is TRBJ2-1; TRBD2, as called in the table, went unchecked against the DNA. TRBV12-1 is labeled a pseudogene. The CDR3 is 18 residues long. The CDR3 nucleotides read TGTGCCAGCAGCCGACCCGGGACTAGCGGGAGGTATGGCAATGAGCAGTTCTTC. It specifies CASSRPGTSGRYGNEQFF.

V gene TRBV12-3 or TRBV12-4 combines with J gene TRBJ1-1, with D unclear. CDR3 length equals 13 residues. The V and J ends lost 6 bases and 3 bases respectively, with 11 bases between them. Written as DNA, the CDR3 is TGTGCCAGCAGCCGACTAGGGCACACTGAAGCTTTCTTT. It codes for CASSRLGHTEAFF.